These 21 T cell receptor beta chains were sequenced from one sample in a study of cytomegalovirus exposure and HLA in healthy donors (TCRdb year 2017). The library was obtained by the immunoSEQ multiplex PCR assay. The immuneACCESS repertoire file appears here via TCRdb, limited to in-frame rearrangements. These files lack a portion of the clones; in checked studies, under half of the deficit traces to unresolved V genes, and the cause of the others is not known. This sample gives approximately 160,000 clones in total; approximately 96% of them show up just once. The ten top clones hold around 0.9% of the sample. The sequenced sample consisted of PBMCs. The origin of the receptors is a woman under 30 in good health and CMV-seronegative.

This chain connects TRBV2 to TRBJ2-3; possibly TRBD1 for D (5 bases). The CDR3 covers 16 residues. V was clipped by 8 bases and J by 3 bases, with 21 bases between them. Germline-derived CDR1 and CDR2 are SNHLY and FYNNEI. The CDR3 region is CASAKRAGNGTDTQYF. For the CDR3, the DNA is TGTGCCAGCGCCAAAAGGGCAGGGAATGGGACAGATACGCAGTATTTT.

The rearrangement links TRBV6-5 to TRBJ1-6, with a weak D call TRBD1 (6 bases). Per the germline V gene, CDR1 is MNHEY and CDR2 is SVGAGI. The CDR3 loop spans 16 amino acids. The ends were cut back, 2 bases at V and 7 bases at J, with 15 bases in the middle. The chain's CDR3 is CASSYGTGRGNSPLHF. The CDR3 DNA reads as TGTGCCAGCAGTTACGGTACGGGCAGGGGAAATTCACCCCTCCACTTT.

CDR3 residues: CASSLSGGGDYNEQFF. CDR3 bases: TGTGCCAGCAGCTTGAGCGGTGGTGGGGACTACAATGAGCAGTTCTTC. This sequence joins TRBV5-6 and TRBJ2-1; possible D gene TRBD2, 5 bases. Trimming cost V 1 base and J 3 bases, with 14 bases left between them. Germline V lookup: CDR1 SGHDT, CDR2 YYEEEE. The CDR3 extends over 16 amino acids.

This clone was counted once. The chain links TRBV5-1 to TRBJ2-2; 7 positions agree with TRBD1. The CDR3 covers 18 residues. V dropped 0 bases and J dropped 4; count of bases not matched to a gene: 12. Germline V gene sequence: CDR1 SGHRS, CDR2 YFSETQ. The CDR3 loop is CASSLVLFKGAPTGELFF. The CDR3 bases are TGCGCCAGCAGCTTGGTATTATTTAAGGGGGCGCCCACCGGGGAGCTGTTTTTT.

The chain is built from TRBV4-2 and TRBJ2-7, with 8 bases matching TRBD2. The CDR3 spans 19 residues. V was pared by 0 bases and J by 5 bases, with 18 bases of the junction left unmatched. CDR1 is LGHNA, CDR2 YNFKEQ, per germline. CDR3: CASSQDRGWSGGLLNEQYF. CDR3 bases: TGTGCCAGCAGCCAAGATAGGGGTTGGAGCGGGGGCCTCCTTAACGAGCAGTACTTC.

The chain uses TRBV4-1 and TRBJ1-1, with D perhaps TRBD1 (5 bases). V was clipped by 4 bases and J by 1 base, with 19 bases between them. The CDR3 sequence is 17 residues long. Germline-derived CDR1 and CDR2 are MGHRA and YSYEKL. CDR3 DNA: TGCGCCAGCAGCCTCAAGATATTAGGGGCTGGGAACACTGAAGCTTTCTTT. Protein sequence: CASSLKILGAGNTEAFF.

The chain is built from TRBV15 and TRBJ2-1; perhaps TRBD2 as D (6 bases). The germline gives CDR1 LNHNV, CDR2 YYDKDF (reference sequence). Trimming pared 9 bases from V and 4 bases from J, leaving 19 bases between. The CDR3 is 15 residues long. CDR3 sequence reads: CATGRGASVYNEQFF. CDR3 coding DNA: TGTGCCACTGGGAGAGGGGCTAGCGTTTACAATGAGCAGTTCTTC.

The rearrangement uses TRBV5-1 and TRBJ1-6; 7 bases line up with TRBD1. CDR3 length equals 15 residues. Germline-derived CDR1 and CDR2 are SGHRS and YFSETQ. V shed 6 bases and J 9 bases; nucleotides not matched to a gene: 12. CDR3 loop: CASTEGGTDTSPLHF. CDR3 bases: TGCGCCAGCACCGAAGGGGGGACAGATACTTCACCCCTCCACTTT.

This clone was detected only once. The V and J genes are TRBV30 and TRBJ2-2; D not certain. This CDR3 is built from 14 residues. Per the germline V gene, CDR1 is GTSNPN and CDR2 is SVGIG (reference sequence). V lost 0 bases, J lost 5 bases, and 10 bases lay in between. The CDR3 is CAWSVLRVTGELFF. The CDR3, as DNA: TGTGCCTGGAGTGTACTTCGGGTAACCGGGGAGCTGTTTTTT.

This chain connects TRBV7-9 to TRBJ1-6; possibly TRBD1 for D (5 bases). This CDR3 comprises 16 residues. With 5 bases removed from V and 8 bases from J, the gap between germline ends came to 19 bases. Germline V gene lookup returns CDR1 SEHNR and CDR2 FQNEAQ (reference sequence). In DNA form, the CDR3 reads TGTGCCAGCAGCCTACCTCAGGGTAGGATGGATTCACCCCTCCACTTT. Translation: CASSLPQGRMDSPLHF.

This chain connects TRBV27 to TRBJ1-2; D gene ambiguous. V lost 2 bases and J lost 11, with 15 bases in between. CDR3 size: 13 residues. The germline V gene encodes CDR1 MNHEY and CDR2 SMNVEV (reference sequence). In DNA, the CDR3 is TGTGCCAGCAGTTTACGAGGGTTCTTCTCTTACACCTTC. It translates to CASSLRGFFSYTF.

The CDR3, as DNA: TGTGCCTGGACCCCCAACGTGGGAGGGTACGAGCAGTACTTC. Protein: CAWTPNVGGYEQYF. V is TRBV30 and J is TRBJ2-7; the match to TRBD2 covers 7 bases. The length of the CDR3 is 14 residues. J was trimmed by 4 bases and V by 4 bases; bases with no gene match: 10. Germline CDR1 is GTSNPN and CDR2 is SVGIG (reference sequence).

J is TRBJ2-7 and V is TRBV9; D is undetermined. Trimming pared 3 bases from V and 0 bases from J, leaving 7 bases between. Germline values: CDR1 SGDLS, CDR2 YYNGEE. This CDR3 comprises 13 residues. CDR3 sequence: CASSGRNSYEQYF. CDR3 DNA: TGTGCCAGCAGCGGCAGAAACTCCTACGAGCAGTACTTC.

J is TRBJ1-5 and V is TRBV6-4; 7 bases are a match to TRBD1. V trimming: 4 bases; J trimming: 0 bases; junction bases outside the gene matches: 3. CDR3 length equals 15 residues. Germline CDR1 reads MRHNA; CDR2 reads SNTAGT. The DNA for the CDR3 is TGTGCCAGCAGTGGGGGACAGTTTAGCAATCAGCCCCAGCATTTT. Protein sequence: CASSGGQFSNQPQHF.

The chain joins TRBV10-3 to TRBJ1-2; 8 positions agree with TRBD1. From germline, CDR1 is ENHRY and CDR2 SYGVKD. The trim removed 11 bases at V and 0 bases at J, leaving 8 bases unmatched. The CDR3 consists of 14 residues. The CDR3 bases are TGTGCCGTACAGGGGGGGAGAGCTAACTATGGCTACACCTTC. Its protein product is CAVQGGRANYGYTF.

This clone came up once. The chain links TRBV14 to TRBJ2-5; tentative D call: TRBD2 (5 bases). The CDR3 contains 14 residues. CDR1 SGHDN and CDR2 FVKESK come from the germline V gene. Trimming cost V 5 bases and J 5 bases, with 15 bases left between them. The CDR3 region is CASSRTGGGETQYF. As DNA, the CDR3 is TGTGCCAGCAGCAGGACGGGCGGCGGGGAGACCCAGTACTTC.

This chain links TRBV19 with TRBJ2-1; D might be TRBD2 (6 bases). Germline CDR1 reads LNHDA; CDR2 reads SQIVND (reference sequence). V was cut by 5 bases and J by 3 bases, with 17 bases left in between. There are 16 residues in the CDR3. CDR3: CASSPRLDRFYNEQFF. The CDR3 DNA reads as TGTGCCAGTAGTCCCCGACTAGATAGGTTCTACAATGAGCAGTTCTTC.

This chain connects TRBV5-4 to TRBJ1-4, with no clear D. The V gene's germline CDR1 is SGHNT and CDR2 YYREEE (reference sequence). The CDR3 is 15 residues long. Trimming shortened V by 3 bases and J by 7 bases, and 16 bases separated the two germline ends. The CDR3 here is CASSSFPFESEKLFF. The CDR3 region has the DNA TGTGCCAGCAGCTCTTTTCCTTTCGAGAGTGAAAAACTGTTTTTT.

V usage is TRBV19 and J usage is TRBJ1-5; the match to TRBD1 covers 7 bases. There are 15 residues in the CDR3. Trimming took 5 bases from V and 0 from J; bases not matched to a gene: 4. Germline loops: CDR1 LNHDA, CDR2 SQIVND (reference sequence). The CDR3 reads CASSLQGGSNQPQHF. DNA of the CDR3: TGTGCCAGTAGTCTGCAGGGGGGTAGCAATCAGCCCCAGCATTTT.

V usage is TRBV6-1 and J usage is TRBJ1-1, with D maybe TRBD1 (5 bases). V gave up 4 bases and J gave up 2 bases, with 14 bases separating them. CDR1 is MNHNS, CDR2 SASEGT, per germline. The CDR3 consists of 15 residues. The CDR3 region has the DNA TGTGCCAGCAGTGGCCGGACACGGATTAACACTGAAGCTTTCTTT. It codes for CASSGRTRINTEAFF.

This chain uses TRBV6-6 with TRBJ2-2; D may be TRBD1 (6 bases). The CDR3 is made up of 16 amino acids. Per the germline V gene, CDR1 is MNHNY and CDR2 is SVGAGI (reference sequence). Trimming removed 6 bases at V and 0 bases at J, with 14 bases between. The CDR3 DNA reads TGTGCCAGCAGAACCCGGACAGCAGCGAACACCGGGGAGCTGTTTTTT. Translated, it gives CASRTRTAANTGELFF.